The 7 T cell receptor beta chains below come from one sample, sequenced in a study of cytomegalovirus exposure and HLA in healthy donors. PCR primers comprised 60 Vbeta and 13 Jbeta primers. Repertoires were generated with immunoSEQ multiplex PCR, while TCRdb's copy carries only in-frame clones and drops some. The sample lists around 170,000 clones; less than 80% were seen once. Sequenced sample: PBMCs. The receptors originated from a man aged 18-30 years in good health and CMV-seronegative.

The chain has TRBV19 and TRBJ1-5; 8 bases fit TRBD1. The CDR3 is made up of 15 amino acids. From germline, CDR1 is LNHDA and CDR2 SQIVND (reference sequence). With V trimmed by 3 bases and J by 2 bases, 3 bases remained unmatched. The DNA for the CDR3 is TGTGCCAGTAGTATCTACAGGGGGGGCAATCAGCCCCAGCATTTT. Translating it yields CASSIYRGGNQPQHF.

This clone has just one count. The J gene is TRBJ1-6, the V gene TRBV27; no reliable D call. Germline lookup yields CDR1 MNHEY and CDR2 SMNVEV (reference sequence). Trimming pared 2 bases from V and 9 bases from J, leaving 8 bases between. This CDR3 comprises 13 residues. CDR3 bases: TGTGCCAGCAGTTTACTCCAAGCTTCACCCCTCCACTTT. It encodes CASSLLQASPLHF.

The chain recombines TRBV7-3 with TRBJ1-3, with 8 bases that match TRBD1. With 2 bases clipped from V and 4 bases from J, the junction kept 4 bases outside the gene matches. CDR1 and CDR2 from the germline V gene are SGHTA and FQGTGA. This CDR3 region has 15 residues. The CDR3 nucleotides are TGTGCCAGCAGCTTACAGGGGGCGGGAGGAAACACCATATATTTT. Protein: CASSLQGAGGNTIYF.

CDR3 in DNA: TGTGCCAGCAGCCTATGGGACAACAAATACGAGCAGTACTTC. Translated: CASSLWDNKYEQYF. The chain joins TRBV28 to TRBJ2-5, with a tentative D call TRBD1 (6 bases). The assigned J gene may be wrong: the sequence end matches TRBJ2-7 better. The CDR3 contains 14 residues. Germline V gene lookup returns CDR1 MDHEN and CDR2 SYDVKM.

A word on this clone: Other nucleotide sequences in the sample specify the same CDR3. The chain is built from TRBV6-5 and TRBJ2-7, with a possible D match to TRBD1 (5 bases). This CDR3 contains 11 residues. Trimming removed 5 bases from V and 9 bases from J, with 11 bases in between. From germline, CDR1 is MNHEY and CDR2 SVGAGI. The CDR3: CASSPRTRQYF. In DNA, the CDR3 is TGTGCCAGCAGTCCCCGGACAAGGCAGTACTTC.

This chain uses TRBV5-6 with TRBJ2-3, with 7 bases matching TRBD1. This CDR3 contains 18 residues. Germline V gene sequence: CDR1 SGHDT, CDR2 YYEEEE. V was clipped by 3 bases and J by 0 bases; unmatched bases: 13. The CDR3 region has the DNA TGTGCCAGCAGCTCACGTTTCTACAGGGGCACTAGCACAGATACGCAGTATTTT. This translates into CASSSRFYRGTSTDTQYF. Filled out from reference TRBV5-6 and TRBJ2-3, the complete variable domain reads DAGVTQSPTHLIKTRGQQVTLRCSPKSGHDTVSWYQQALGQGPQFIFQYYEEEERQRGNFPDRFSGHQFPNYSSELNVNALLLGDSALYLCASSSRFYRGTSTDTQYFGPGTRLTVL.

V is TRBV16 and J is TRBJ1-5; TRBD1 matches 8 bases. Germline CDR1 is KGHSY and CDR2 is FQNENV. The V gene end was trimmed by 5 bases and the J gene end by 0 bases; junction bases not matched to a gene: 15. The CDR3 spans 19 residues. The CDR3: CASSSDRDFTTYSNQPQHF. DNA for the CDR3: TGTGCCAGCAGCTCGGACAGGGACTTTACTACTTATAGCAATCAGCCCCAGCATTTT.